The next 6 T cell receptor beta chains were all read from a single sample in a study of control samples from healthy donors and cancer patients. TCRdb's table, derived via immunoSEQ multiplex PCR, lists solely in-frame clones and lacks some. The sample shows 150,000 to 200,000 clones, roughly 92% of them seen only once. Sequencing was carried out using blood. The source is a woman in her twenties or thirties in good health.

The V and J genes are TRBV30 and TRBJ1-2; 8 bases line up with TRBD1. V shed 8 bases and J 5 bases; nucleotides not matched to a gene: 4. There are 11 residues in the CDR3. Germline CDR1 is GTSNPN and CDR2 is SVGIG (reference sequence). In DNA form, the CDR3 reads TGTGCCCGGACAGGGCGTTATGGCTACACCTTC. It is translated as CARTGRYGYTF.

The CDR3 region has the DNA TGTGCCAGCAGTTCAATTCACTACGAGCAGTACTTC. Translating gives CASSSIHYEQYF. This chain links TRBV7-2 with TRBJ2-7; D remains ambiguous. V lost 6 bases to trimming and J lost 3 bases, with 9 bases between them. Germline V CDR1 and CDR2: SGHTA, FQGNSA. This CDR3 has 12 amino acids. The full variable domain, rest sourced from reference TRBV7-2 and TRBJ2-7, is GAGVSQSPSNKVTEKGKDVELRCDPISGHTALYWYRQSLGQGLEFLIYFQGNSAPDKSGLPSDRFSAERTGGSVSTLTIQRTQQEDSAVYLCASSSIHYEQYFGPGTRLTVT.

In regard to this clone: This sample includes further DNA sequences coding for the same CDR3. The J gene is TRBJ1-5, the V gene TRBV18, with D hard to call. The CDR3 totals 13 residues. CDR1 and CDR2 (germline): KGHSH, LQKENI. V was clipped by 2 bases and J by 1 base, with 3 bases between them. The CDR3 protein is CASSPGSNQPQHF. The DNA for the CDR3 is TGTGCCAGCTCACCAGGGAGCAATCAGCCCCAGCATTTT.

The chain combines TRBV6-5 with TRBJ2-5; 7 bases are shared with TRBD1. Germline-derived CDR1 and CDR2 are MNHEY and SVGAGI. The CDR3 is 14 residues long. J lost 5 bases, V lost 0 bases, and 3 bases had no gene match. The CDR3 DNA is TGTGCCAGCAGTTACTCGAGGGGGCTCGAGACCCAGTACTTC. Translating gives CASSYSRGLETQYF.

The V call is TRBV11-3, the J call TRBJ2-3; D might be TRBD2 (6 bases). Trimming took 2 bases from V and 3 from J, leaving 12 bases between them. The CDR3 has 15 residues. CDR1 is SGHNT and CDR2 is YENEEA in the germline V gene. In DNA, the CDR3 is TGTGCCAGCAGCTTATCCGGGACTTTTACAGATACGCAGTATTTT. The encoded protein is CASSLSGTFTDTQYF.

The chain employs TRBV15 and TRBJ1-2, with unresolved D. The germline V gene has CDR1 LNHNV and CDR2 YYDKDF (reference sequence). There are 15 residues in the CDR3. Trimming stripped 3 bases from V and 4 bases from J, with 15 bases between. The CDR3 loop reads CATSSNPGKAYGYTF. The CDR3 nucleotides are TGTGCCACCAGCAGCAACCCGGGGAAGGCCTATGGCTACACCTTC.